The sequence of this TCR beta chain was determined in a study of blood T cells in healthy people across ages. Notes on the study in general: Since the PBMCs were unsorted, naive and antigen-experienced cells could not be conclusively compared. The fall in TCR beta diversity per million T cells was roughly linear with age.

Germline lookup yields CDR1 KGHDR and CDR2 SFDVKD. Losses at the gene ends were 4 bases for V and 3 bases for J; bases not matched to a gene: 3. This CDR3 contains 15 residues. This clonotype appeared a few times. The antigen remains unidentified. The authors ran a second PCR of roughly 6 to 11 cycles using a sample-barcoded 5' primer and a J-beta primer mix. A single record per CDR3 protein comes from TCRdb applying MiXCR to the 5' RACE reads. The table shows 850,000 or so distinct CDR3 sequences, with 29% occurring only once. The rearrangement links TRBV24-1 to TRBJ1-1; 11 bases are shared with TRBD1. This TCR was sampled from a woman at least 80 years old in good health. Sequenced: blood. CDR3 sequence: CATSDGTGGYTEAFF. The DNA for the CDR3 is TGTGCCACCAGTGACGGGACAGGGGGATACACTGAAGCTTTCTTT.